The subject of this entry is one TCR beta chain. Which antigen it targets is not known. Qualities for individual bases were not recorded, and no much larger clone is one base off. The immunoSEQ Assay, a bias-controlled multiplex PCR, was used to amplify TCRbeta CDR3 regions from genomic DNA. As for the authors' bioinformatics: The number of nucleated cells in each sample was estimated from the amplification of reference gene primers within the assay. To quantify the absolute abundance of each unique TCRbeta CDR3 rearrangement, sequence reads were collapsed and filtered. For each sample, productive Simpson clonality was calculated by taking the square root of Simpson's diversity index across productive rearrangements. In TCRdb, the immuneACCESS table is reduced to in-frame sequences with V and J assigned. These tables do not hold every clone; where another copy was compared, an unresolved V gene accounts for under half, and the others remain unexplained. V, J and clone size are those of that table, while D and trimming were read from the DNA. Here the sample has around 300,000 clones; roughly nine tenths occur a single time. Clones ranked in the top ten supply less than 0.95% of the sample.

A second Seattle source provided samples from volunteer blood donors who had recovered from COVID-19. Collaborating institutions collected whole blood in K2EDTA tubes following their own protocols. Collaborator samples were shipped for TCRbeta analysis as frozen whole blood, isolated PBMCs, or DNA extracted from either sample type. CDR1 SGHTA and CDR2 FQGTGA were looked up in the germline V gene. Trimming removed 5 bases from V and 7 bases from J; the gene matches leave 12 bases unexplained. Including the terminal cysteine and phenylalanine, the CDR3 comprises 16 residues. The kept DNA is CDR3 alone, 48 bases in frame from the first base. These data belong to a study of blood T cell repertoires in COVID-19 (dated by TCRdb to 2018 to 2021). The study in broad terms: Samples covering the acute and convalescent phases of COVID-19 were provided by collaborators in the United States, Italy and Spain. The material from the prospective study consisted of cDNA or gDNA derived from T cells, B-cell-depleted T cells, or PBMCs. Subjects who had been exposed to COVID-19, were actively infected with it, or had recovered from it provided the deeply sampled blood TCRbeta repertoires that made up the dataset. The repertoires were released in a freely available public database meant as a resource for research on the immune response to SARS-CoV-2. Samples came from the ongoing ImmuneRACE study (first 160 participants) plus 1,254 subjects from 6 global collaborators. The sample metadata nearly always contained a de-identified subject ID, COVID-19 status, age in years and sex. Where available, HLA class I and class II types were obtained from metadata supplied by the sample provider rather than from assay-based typing. Study-wide conclusions, independent of this receptor: The quantity of clinical and demographic metadata differed by source and by participant and was supplied without curation.

The sequencing sample was made of peripheral blood. The V gene is TRBV7-3 and the J gene is TRBJ2-2, with 8 junctional bases fitting TRBD2. The clonotype comes from a woman between 40 and 55 years old who had recovered from COVID-19. The DNA reads as follows: TGTGCCAGCAGCCCCTTCTCCGGGAGGGCCAACGGGGAGCTGTTTTTT. This encodes CASSPFSGRANGELFF.